Presented here are 6 T cell receptor beta chains from one specimen sequenced in a study of blood T cells in healthy people across ages. With a J-beta primer mix and a sample-barcoded 5' primer, a second PCR ran 7 to 11 cycles. From the 5' RACE reads, TCRdb called clonotypes with MiXCR, one entry per CDR3 protein. The repertoire holds around 1.5 million distinct CDR3 sequences, roughly 64% seen once, with 6.5% to 8% in the top ten. The sequencing sample was made of blood. Receptor source: a man between 18 and 29 years old in good health.

This clonotype showed up many times. The chain recombines TRBV5-1 with TRBJ2-7; D possibly uses TRBD1 or TRBD2 (5 bases each). Germline-derived CDR1 and CDR2 are SGHRS and YFSETQ. The ends were cut back, 2 bases at V and 0 bases at J, with 12 bases in the middle. The CDR3 runs 15 residues. This chain's CDR3 is CASSFLGGHSYEQYF. Written as DNA, the CDR3 is TGCGCCAGCAGCTTCCTTGGGGGTCACTCCTACGAGCAGTACTTC.

Only a few counts were recorded for this clonotype. This rearrangement joins TRBV6-6 to TRBJ2-3; D possibly corresponds to TRBD2 (5 bases). The CDR3 runs 13 residues. V dropped 6 bases and J dropped 2 bases, with 9 bases sitting between them. CDR1 is MNHNY and CDR2 is SVGAGI in the germline V gene (reference sequence). The CDR3 DNA sequence: TGTGCCAGCAGGCGGGCGGACACAGATACGCAGTATTTT. Protein: CASRRADTDTQYF.

This clonotype was counted between two and nine times. Compared with germline, one end of the junction differs, possibly owing to a read error. The V call is TRBV10-1, the J call TRBJ2-3, with 11 bases fitting TRBD2. The CDR3 extends over 14 amino acids. Germline lookup yields CDR1 WNHNN and CDR2 SYGVQD (reference sequence). The DNA of the CDR3 is TGTGCCAGCAGCGGGACTAGCGGCAGGGATACGCAGTATTTT. Its translation is CASSGTSGRDTQYF.

The chain carries TRBV15 and TRBJ1-1; the D is unclear. Germline V gives CDR1 LNHNV, CDR2 YYDKDF (reference sequence). Trimming removed 0 bases at V and 0 bases at J, with 14 bases between. CDR3 length: 17 residues. The CDR3 region is CATSRDFRRTLNTEAFF. DNA for the CDR3: TGTGCCACCAGCAGAGATTTCAGGCGGACCCTGAACACTGAAGCTTTCTTT.

This chain connects TRBV20-1 to TRBJ2-4, with 10 bases fitting TRBD2. The assigned J gene may be wrong: the sequence end matches TRBJ2-5 better. CDR1 and CDR2 (germline): DFQATT, SNEGSKA (reference sequence). The CDR3 is 14 amino acids. CDR3 amino acids: CSAVVLAGEETQYF. CDR3 bases: TGCAGTGCCGTCGTTCTAGCGGGAGAAGAGACCCAGTACTTC.

This clonotype was seen only a few times. This rearrangement joins TRBV10-3 to TRBJ2-4, with 9 nucleotides matching TRBD1. The CDR3 has 11 amino acids. The junction had 1 base not matched to a gene; V was cut back by 10 bases and J by 6 bases. Germline V gene lookup returns CDR1 ENHRY and CDR2 SYGVKD. DNA for the CDR3: TGTGCCAGGGGACAGGGAAACATTCAGTACTTC. Residues: CARGQGNIQYF.